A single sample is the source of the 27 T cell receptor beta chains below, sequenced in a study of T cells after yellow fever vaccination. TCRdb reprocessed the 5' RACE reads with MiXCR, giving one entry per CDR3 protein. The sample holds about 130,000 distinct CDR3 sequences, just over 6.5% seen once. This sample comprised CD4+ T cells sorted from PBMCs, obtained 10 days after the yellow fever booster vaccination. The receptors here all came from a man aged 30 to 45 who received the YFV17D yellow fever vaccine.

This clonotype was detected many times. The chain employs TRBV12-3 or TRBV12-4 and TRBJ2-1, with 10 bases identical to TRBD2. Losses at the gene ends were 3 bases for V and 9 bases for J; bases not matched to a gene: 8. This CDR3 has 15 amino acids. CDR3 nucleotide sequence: TGTGCCAGCAGTTTCCGTCTAGCGGGAGTAGTTGAGCAGTTCTTC. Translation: CASSFRLAGVVEQFF.

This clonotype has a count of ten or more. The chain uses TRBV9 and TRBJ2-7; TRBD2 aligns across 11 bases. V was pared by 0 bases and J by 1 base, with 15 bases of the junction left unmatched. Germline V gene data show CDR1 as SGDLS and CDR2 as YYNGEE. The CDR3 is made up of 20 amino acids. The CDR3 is CASSVEALGSGTSGSYEQYF. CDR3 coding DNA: TGTGCCAGCAGCGTAGAAGCGCTCGGGTCCGGGACTAGCGGATCCTACGAGCAGTACTTC.

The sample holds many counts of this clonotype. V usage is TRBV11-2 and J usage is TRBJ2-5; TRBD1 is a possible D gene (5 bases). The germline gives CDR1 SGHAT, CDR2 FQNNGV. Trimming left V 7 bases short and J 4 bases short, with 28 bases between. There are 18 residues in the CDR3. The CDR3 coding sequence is TGTGCCAGCACCATCACACCCCCCCCAGGGCTTTGCAGAGAGACCCAGTACTTC. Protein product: CASTITPPPGLCRETQYF.

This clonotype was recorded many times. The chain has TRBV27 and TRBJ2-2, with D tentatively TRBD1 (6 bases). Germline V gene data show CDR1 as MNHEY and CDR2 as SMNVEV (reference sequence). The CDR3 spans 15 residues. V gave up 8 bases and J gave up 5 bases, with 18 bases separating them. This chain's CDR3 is CASLPADSLTGELFF. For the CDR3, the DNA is TGTGCCAGCCTGCCCGCGGACAGCCTAACCGGGGAGCTGTTTTTT.

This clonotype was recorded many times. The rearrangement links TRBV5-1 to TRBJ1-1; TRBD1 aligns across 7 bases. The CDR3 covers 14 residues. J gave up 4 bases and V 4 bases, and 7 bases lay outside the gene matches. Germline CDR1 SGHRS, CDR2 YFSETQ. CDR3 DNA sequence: TGCGCCAGCAGCCAAACGGGGACAGTCACTGAAGCTTTCTTT. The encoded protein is CASSQTGTVTEAFF.

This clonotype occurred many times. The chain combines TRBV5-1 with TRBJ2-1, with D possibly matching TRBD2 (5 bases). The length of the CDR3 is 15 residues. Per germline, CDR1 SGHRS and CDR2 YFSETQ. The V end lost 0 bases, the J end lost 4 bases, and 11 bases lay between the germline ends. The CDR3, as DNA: TGCGCCAGCAGCTTGGTTGCGGAGGATTACAATGAGCAGTTCTTC. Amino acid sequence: CASSLVAEDYNEQFF.

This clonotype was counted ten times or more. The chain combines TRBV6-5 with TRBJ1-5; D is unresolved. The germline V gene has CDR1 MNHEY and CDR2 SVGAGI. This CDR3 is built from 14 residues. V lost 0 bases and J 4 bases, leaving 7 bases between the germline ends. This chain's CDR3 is CASSYSRENQPQHF. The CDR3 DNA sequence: TGTGCCAGCAGTTACTCTCGGGAGAATCAGCCCCAGCATTTT.

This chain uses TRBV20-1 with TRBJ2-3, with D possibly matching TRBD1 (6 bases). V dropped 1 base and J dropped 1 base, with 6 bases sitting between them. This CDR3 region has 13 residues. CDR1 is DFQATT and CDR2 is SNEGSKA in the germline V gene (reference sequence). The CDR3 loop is CSARGQGTDTQYF. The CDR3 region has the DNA TGCAGTGCTAGAGGACAGGGCACAGATACGCAGTATTTT.

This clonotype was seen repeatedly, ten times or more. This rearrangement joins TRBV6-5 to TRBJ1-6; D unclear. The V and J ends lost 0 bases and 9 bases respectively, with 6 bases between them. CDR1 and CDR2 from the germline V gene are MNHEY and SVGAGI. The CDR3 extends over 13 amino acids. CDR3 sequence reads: CASSYSPGSPLHF. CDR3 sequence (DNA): TGTGCCAGCAGTTACTCGCCTGGTTCACCCCTCCACTTT.

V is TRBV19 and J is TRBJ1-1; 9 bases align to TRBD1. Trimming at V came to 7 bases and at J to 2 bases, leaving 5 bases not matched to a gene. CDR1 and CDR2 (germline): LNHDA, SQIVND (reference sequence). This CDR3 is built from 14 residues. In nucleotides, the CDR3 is TGTGCCAGTATTAGGGACAGGGACAACACTGAAGCTTTCTTT. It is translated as CASIRDRDNTEAFF.

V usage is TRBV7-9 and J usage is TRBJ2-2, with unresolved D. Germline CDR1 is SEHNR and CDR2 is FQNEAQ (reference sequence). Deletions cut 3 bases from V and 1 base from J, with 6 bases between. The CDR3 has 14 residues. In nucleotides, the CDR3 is TGTGCCAGCAGCTTTGGGGTGAACACCGGGGAGCTGTTTTTT. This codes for CASSFGVNTGELFF.

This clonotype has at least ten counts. CDR3 sequence: CASSLGIGYNEQFF. The CDR3 DNA follows: TGTGCCAGCAGCTTAGGTATCGGTTACAATGAGCAGTTCTTC. The chain carries TRBV7-9 and TRBJ2-1; D unclear. There are 14 residues in the CDR3. Germline V gene sequence: CDR1 SEHNR, CDR2 FQNEAQ (reference sequence). The V end was cut by 1 base, the J end by 4 bases, with 8 bases between. Looking up the rest from reference TRBV7-9 and TRBJ2-1 gives the full variable domain: DTGVSQNPRHKITKRGQNVTFRCDPISEHNRLYWYRQTLGQGPEFLTYFQNEAQLEKSRLLSDRFSAERPKGSFSTLEIQRTEQGDSAMYLCASSLGIGYNEQFFGPGTRLTVL.

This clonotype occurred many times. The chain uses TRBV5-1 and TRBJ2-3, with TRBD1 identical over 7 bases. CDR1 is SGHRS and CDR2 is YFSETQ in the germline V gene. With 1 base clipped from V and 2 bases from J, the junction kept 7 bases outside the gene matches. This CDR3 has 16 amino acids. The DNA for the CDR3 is TGCGCCAGCAGCTTGTGGGATCAGGGGGTCACAGATACGCAGTATTTT. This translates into CASSLWDQGVTDTQYF.

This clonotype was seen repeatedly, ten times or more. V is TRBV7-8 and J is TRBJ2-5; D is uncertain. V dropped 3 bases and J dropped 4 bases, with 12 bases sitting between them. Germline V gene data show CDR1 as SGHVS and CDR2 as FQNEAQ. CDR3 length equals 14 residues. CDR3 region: CASSFNRMAETQYF. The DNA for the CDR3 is TGTGCCAGCAGCTTTAATCGGATGGCAGAGACCCAGTACTTC.

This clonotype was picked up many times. The CDR3 here is CASSPGQGAYEQYF. In DNA form, the CDR3 reads TGTGCCAGCAGTCCAGGACAGGGGGCATACGAGCAGTACTTC. The V call is TRBV5-5, the J call TRBJ2-7; 11 positions agree with TRBD1. The CDR3 consists of 14 residues. Germline CDR1 SGHKS, CDR2 YYEKEE (reference sequence). V lost 5 bases and J lost 4; bases outside the gene matches: 5.

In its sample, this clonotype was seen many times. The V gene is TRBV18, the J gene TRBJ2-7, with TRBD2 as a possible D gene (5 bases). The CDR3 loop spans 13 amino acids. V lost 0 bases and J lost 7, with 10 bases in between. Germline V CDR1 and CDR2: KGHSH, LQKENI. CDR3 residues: CASSPPLSGEQYF. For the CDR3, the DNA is TGTGCCAGCTCACCACCTCTGAGCGGAGAGCAGTACTTC.

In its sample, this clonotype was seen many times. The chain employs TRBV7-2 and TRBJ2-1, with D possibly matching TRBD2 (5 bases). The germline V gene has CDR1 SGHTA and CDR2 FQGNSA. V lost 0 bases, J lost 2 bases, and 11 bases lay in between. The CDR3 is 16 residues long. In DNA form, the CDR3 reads TGTGCCAGCAGCTTAGCCGCCAGCGGAGCCTACAATGAGCAGTTCTTC. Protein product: CASSLAASGAYNEQFF.

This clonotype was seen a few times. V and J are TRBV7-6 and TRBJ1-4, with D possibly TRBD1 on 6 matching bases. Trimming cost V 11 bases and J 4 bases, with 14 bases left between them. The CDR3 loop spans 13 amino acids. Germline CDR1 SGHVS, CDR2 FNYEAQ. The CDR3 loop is CAWGAGNNEKLFF. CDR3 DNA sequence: TGTGCCTGGGGGGCAGGCAATAATGAAAAACTGTTTTTT. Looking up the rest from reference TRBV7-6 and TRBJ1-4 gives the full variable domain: GAGVSQSPRYKVTKRGQDVALRCDPISGHVSLYWYRQALGQGPEFLTYFNYEAQQDKSGLPNDRFSAERPEGSISTLTIQRTEQRDSAMYRCAWGAGNNEKLFFGSGTQLSVL.

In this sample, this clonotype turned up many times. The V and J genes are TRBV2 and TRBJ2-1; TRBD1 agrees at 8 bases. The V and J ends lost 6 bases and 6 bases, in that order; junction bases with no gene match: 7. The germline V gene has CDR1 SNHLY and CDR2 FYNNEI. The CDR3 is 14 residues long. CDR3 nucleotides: TGTGCCAGCAGACAGGACAGGGTGAGCAATGAGCAGTTCTTC. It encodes CASRQDRVSNEQFF. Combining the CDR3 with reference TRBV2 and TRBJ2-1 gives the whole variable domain EPEVTQTPSHQVTQMGQEVILRCVPISNHLYFYWYRQILGQKVEFLVSFYNNEISEKSEIFDDQFSVERPDGSNFTLKIRSTKLEDSAMYFCASRQDRVSNEQFFGPGTRLTVL.

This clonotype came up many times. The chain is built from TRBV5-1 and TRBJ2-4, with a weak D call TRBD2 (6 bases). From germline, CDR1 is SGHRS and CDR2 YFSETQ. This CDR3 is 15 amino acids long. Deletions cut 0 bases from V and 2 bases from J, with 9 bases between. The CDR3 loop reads CASSLDGGTKNIQYF. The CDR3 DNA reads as TGCGCCAGCAGCTTGGACGGGGGAACCAAAAACATTCAGTACTTC. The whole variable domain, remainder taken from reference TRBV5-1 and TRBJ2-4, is KAGVTQTPRYLIKTRGQQVTLSCSPISGHRSVSWYQQTPGQGLQFLFEYFSETQRNKGNFPGRFSGRQFSNSRSEMNVSTLELGDSALYLCASSLDGGTKNIQYFGAGTRLSVL.

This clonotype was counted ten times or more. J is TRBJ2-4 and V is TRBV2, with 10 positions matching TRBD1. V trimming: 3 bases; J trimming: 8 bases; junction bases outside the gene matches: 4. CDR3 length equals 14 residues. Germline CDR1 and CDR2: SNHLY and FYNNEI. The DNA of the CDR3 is TGTGCCAGCAGTGAGGACAGGGGGGAAGACATTCAGTACTTC. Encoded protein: CASSEDRGEDIQYF.

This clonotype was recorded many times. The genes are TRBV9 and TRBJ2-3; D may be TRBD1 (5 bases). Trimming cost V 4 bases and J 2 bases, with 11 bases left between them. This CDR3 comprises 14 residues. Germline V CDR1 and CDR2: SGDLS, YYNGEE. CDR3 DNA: TGTGCCAGCAGCCGCAGGGCGAACACAGATACGCAGTATTTT. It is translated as CASSRRANTDTQYF.

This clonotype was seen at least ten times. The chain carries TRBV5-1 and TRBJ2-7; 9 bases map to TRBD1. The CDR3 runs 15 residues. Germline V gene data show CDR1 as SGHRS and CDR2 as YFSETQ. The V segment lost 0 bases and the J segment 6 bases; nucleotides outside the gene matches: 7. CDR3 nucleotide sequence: TGCGCCAGCAGCTTGGAAGGACAGGGGTCCCGCGAGCAGTACTTC. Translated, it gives CASSLEGQGSREQYF.

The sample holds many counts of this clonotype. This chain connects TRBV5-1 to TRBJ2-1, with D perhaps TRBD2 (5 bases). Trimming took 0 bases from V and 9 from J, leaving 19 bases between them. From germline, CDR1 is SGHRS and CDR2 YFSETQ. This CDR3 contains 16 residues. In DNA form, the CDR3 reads TGCGCCAGCAGCTTGGAGAGTAGCGCGGTTGCGGCTGAGCAGTTCTTC. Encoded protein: CASSLESSAVAAEQFF.

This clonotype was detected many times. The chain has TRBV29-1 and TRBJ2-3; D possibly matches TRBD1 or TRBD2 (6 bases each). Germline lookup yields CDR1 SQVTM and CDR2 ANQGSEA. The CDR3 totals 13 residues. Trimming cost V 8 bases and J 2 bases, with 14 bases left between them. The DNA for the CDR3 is TGCAGCTCTTCGGGGGCCTACACAGATACGCAGTATTTT. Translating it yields CSSSGAYTDTQYF.

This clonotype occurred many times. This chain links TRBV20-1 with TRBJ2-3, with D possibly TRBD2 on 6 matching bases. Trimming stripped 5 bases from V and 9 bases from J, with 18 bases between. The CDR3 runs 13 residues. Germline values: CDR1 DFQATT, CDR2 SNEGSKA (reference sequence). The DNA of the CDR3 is TGCAGTGCTTTTTTGACTAGAAAGTACACGCAGTATTTT. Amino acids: CSAFLTRKYTQYF.

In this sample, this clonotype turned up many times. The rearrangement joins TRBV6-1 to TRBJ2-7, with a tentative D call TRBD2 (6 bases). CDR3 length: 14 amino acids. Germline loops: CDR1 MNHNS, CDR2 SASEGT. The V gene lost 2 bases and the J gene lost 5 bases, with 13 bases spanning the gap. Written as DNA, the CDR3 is TGTGCCAGCAGTGAACTACTAGCTGGAGACGAGCAGTACTTC. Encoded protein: CASSELLAGDEQYF.